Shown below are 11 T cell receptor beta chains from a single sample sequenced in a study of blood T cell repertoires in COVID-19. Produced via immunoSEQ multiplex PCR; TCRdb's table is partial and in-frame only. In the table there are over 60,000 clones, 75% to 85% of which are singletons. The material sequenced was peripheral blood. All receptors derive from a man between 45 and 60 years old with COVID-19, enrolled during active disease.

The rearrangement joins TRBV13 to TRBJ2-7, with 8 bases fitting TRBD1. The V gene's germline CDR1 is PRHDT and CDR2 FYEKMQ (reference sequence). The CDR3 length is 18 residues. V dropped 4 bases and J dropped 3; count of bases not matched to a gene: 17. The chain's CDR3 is CASSSDRERVEWNYEQYF. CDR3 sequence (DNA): TGTGCCAGCAGCTCGGACAGGGAAAGGGTGGAGTGGAACTACGAGCAGTACTTC.

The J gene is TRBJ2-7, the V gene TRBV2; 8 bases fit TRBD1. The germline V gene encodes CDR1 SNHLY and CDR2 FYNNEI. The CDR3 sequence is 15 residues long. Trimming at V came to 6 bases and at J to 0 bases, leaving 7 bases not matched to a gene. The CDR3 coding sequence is TGTGCCAGCAGGGAGAGGACAGGGATCTCCTACGAGCAGTACTTC. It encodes CASRERTGISYEQYF.

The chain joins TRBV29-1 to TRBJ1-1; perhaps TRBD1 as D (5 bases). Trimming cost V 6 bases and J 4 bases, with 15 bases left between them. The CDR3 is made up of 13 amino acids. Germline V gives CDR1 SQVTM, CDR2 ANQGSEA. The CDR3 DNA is TGCAGCGTCGCCGTTGGCCAGGGCACTGAAGCTTTCTTT. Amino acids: CSVAVGQGTEAFF.

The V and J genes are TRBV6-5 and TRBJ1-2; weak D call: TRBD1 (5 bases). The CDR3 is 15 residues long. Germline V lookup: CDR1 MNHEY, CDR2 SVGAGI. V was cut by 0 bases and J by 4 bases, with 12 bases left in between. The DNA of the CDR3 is TGTGCCAGCAGTTACTCTGGAAATGGGGCCTATGGCTACACCTTC. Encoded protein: CASSYSGNGAYGYTF.

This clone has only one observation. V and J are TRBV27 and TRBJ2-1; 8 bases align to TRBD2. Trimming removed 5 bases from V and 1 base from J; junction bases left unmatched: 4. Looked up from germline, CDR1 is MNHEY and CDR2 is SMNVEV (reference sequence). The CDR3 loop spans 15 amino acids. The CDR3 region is CASSPRGGSYNEQFF. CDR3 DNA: TGTGCCAGCAGTCCACGGGGGGGATCCTACAATGAGCAGTTCTTC.

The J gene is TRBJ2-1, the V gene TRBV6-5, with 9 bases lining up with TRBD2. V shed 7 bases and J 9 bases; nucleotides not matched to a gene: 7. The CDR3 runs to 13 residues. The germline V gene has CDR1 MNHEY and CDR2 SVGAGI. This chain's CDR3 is CASTEREAAEQFF. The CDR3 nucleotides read TGTGCCAGCACCGAGCGGGAGGCGGCTGAGCAGTTCTTC.

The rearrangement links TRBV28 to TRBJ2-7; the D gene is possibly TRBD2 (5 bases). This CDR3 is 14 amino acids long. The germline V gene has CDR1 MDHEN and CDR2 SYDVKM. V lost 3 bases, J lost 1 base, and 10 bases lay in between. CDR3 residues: CASSFRTGSYEQYF. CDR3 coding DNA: TGTGCCAGCAGTTTTCGGACGGGGTCCTACGAGCAGTACTTC.

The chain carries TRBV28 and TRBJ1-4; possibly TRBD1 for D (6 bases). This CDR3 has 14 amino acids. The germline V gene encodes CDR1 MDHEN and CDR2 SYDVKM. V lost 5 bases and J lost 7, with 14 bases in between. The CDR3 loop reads CASSRGGPFEKLFF. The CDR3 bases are TGTGCCAGCAGTCGAGGGGGACCGTTTGAAAAACTGTTTTTT.

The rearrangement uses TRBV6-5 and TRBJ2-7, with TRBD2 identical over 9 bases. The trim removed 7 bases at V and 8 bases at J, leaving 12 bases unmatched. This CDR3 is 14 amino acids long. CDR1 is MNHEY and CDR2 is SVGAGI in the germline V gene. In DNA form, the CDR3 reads TGTGCCAGCACCGAGACTAGCGGAAACCCCAAGCAGTACTTC. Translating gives CASTETSGNPKQYF.

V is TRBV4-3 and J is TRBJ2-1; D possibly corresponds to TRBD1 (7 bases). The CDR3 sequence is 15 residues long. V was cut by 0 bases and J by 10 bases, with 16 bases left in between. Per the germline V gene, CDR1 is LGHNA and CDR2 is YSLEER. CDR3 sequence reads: CASSQDGARGAEQFF. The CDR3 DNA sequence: TGCGCCAGCAGCCAAGATGGGGCCAGGGGGGCAGAGCAGTTCTTC.

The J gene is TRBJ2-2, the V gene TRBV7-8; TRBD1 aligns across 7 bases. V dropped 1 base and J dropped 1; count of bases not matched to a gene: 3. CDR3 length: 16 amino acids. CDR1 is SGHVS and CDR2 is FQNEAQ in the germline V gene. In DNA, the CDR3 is TGTGCCAGCAGCTTAGTTGGGACAGTGAACACCGGGGAGCTGTTTTTT. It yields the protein CASSLVGTVNTGELFF.